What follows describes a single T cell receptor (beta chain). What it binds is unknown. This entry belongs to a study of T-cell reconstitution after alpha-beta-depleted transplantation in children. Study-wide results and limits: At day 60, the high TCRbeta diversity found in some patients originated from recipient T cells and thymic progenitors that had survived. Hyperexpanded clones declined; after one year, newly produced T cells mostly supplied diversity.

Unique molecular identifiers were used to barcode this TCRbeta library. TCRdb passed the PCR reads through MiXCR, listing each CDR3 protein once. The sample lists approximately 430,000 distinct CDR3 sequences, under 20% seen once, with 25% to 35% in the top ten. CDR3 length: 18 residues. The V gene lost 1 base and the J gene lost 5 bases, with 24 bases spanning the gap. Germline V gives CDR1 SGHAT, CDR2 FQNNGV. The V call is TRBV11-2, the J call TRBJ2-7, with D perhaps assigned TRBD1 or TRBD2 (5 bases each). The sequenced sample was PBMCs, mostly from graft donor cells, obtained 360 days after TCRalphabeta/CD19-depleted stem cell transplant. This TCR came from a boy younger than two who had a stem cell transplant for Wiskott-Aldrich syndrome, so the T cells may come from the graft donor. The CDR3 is CASSLGGRPLVKVHEQYF. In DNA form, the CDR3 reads TGTGCCAGCAGCTTAGGGGGACGACCACTAGTAAAAGTCCACGAGCAGTACTTC.